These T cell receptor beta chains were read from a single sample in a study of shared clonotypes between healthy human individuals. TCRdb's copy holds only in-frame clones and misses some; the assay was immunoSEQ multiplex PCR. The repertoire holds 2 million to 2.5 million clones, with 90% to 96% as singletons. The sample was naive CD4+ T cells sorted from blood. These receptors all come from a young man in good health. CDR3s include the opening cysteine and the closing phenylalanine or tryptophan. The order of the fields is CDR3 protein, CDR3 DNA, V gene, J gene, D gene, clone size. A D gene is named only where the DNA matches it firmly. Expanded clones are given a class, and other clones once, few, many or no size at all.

CDR3: CASSQVAGITGELFF; DNA: TGTGCCAGCAGCCAAGTCGCGGGGATCACCGGGGAGCTGTTTTTT; V: TRBV4-2; J: TRBJ2-2; D: NA; size: once
CDR3: CASSLIGDQPQHF; DNA: TGTGCCAGCAGCTTGATCGGTGATCAGCCCCAGCATTTT; V: TRBV7-9; J: TRBJ1-5; D: NA; size: NA
CDR3: CASSPGLAGGPGSYNEQFF; DNA: TGCGCCAGCAGCCCCGGACTAGCGGGAGGGCCCGGCTCCTACAATGAGCAGTTCTTC; V: TRBV5-1; J: TRBJ2-1; D: TRBD2; size: NA
CDR3: CASSLQRSSGYNEQFF; DNA: TGTGCCAGCAGCCTCCAAAGGTCTAGCGGTTACAATGAGCAGTTCTTC; V: TRBV2; J: TRBJ2-1; D: TRBD2; size: once
CDR3: CASSGPGTDTQYF; DNA: TGTGCCAGCAGTGGCCCGGGCACAGATACGCAGTATTTT; V: TRBV6-5; J: TRBJ2-3; D: NA; size: NA
CDR3: CASREGNTGELFF; DNA: TGCGCCAGCAGAGAAGGAAACACCGGGGAGCTGTTTTTT; V: TRBV10-1; J: TRBJ2-2; D: NA; size: NA
CDR3: CASSPEGARQPQHF; DNA: TGTGCCAGCTCACCGGAGGGGGCGCGTCAGCCCCAGCATTTT; V: TRBV18; J: TRBJ1-5; D: TRBD1; size: once
CDR3: CASRVLYNSPLHF; DNA: TGTGCCAGCCGAGTCCTCTATAATTCACCCCTCCACTTT; V: TRBV2; J: TRBJ1-6; D: NA; size: NA
CDR3: CASRSRAEGEKLFF; DNA: TGTGCCAGTCGTTCACGGGCCGAGGGTGAAAAACTGTTTTTT; V: TRBV19; J: TRBJ1-4; D: NA; size: NA
CDR3: CAISEPTERSPLHF; DNA: TGTGCCATCAGTGAGCCGACAGAACGTTCACCCCTCCACTTT; V: TRBV10-3; J: TRBJ1-6; D: NA; size: NA
CDR3: CASSSLQVSYGYTF; DNA: TGTGCCAGTAGTTCCCTACAGGTCTCCTATGGCTACACCTTC; V: TRBV19; J: TRBJ1-2; D: NA; size: NA
CDR3: CSVRSGLSYEQYF; DNA: TGCAGCGTCCGGTCTGGCCTCTCCTACGAGCAGTACTTC; V: TRBV29-1; J: TRBJ2-7; D: NA; size: NA
CDR3: CSVEVGYGGYTF; DNA: TGCAGCGTTGAAGTGGGGTATGGAGGCTACACCTTC; V: TRBV29-1; J: TRBJ1-2; D: NA; size: NA
CDR3: CAISEGLAETYEQYF; DNA: TGTGCCATCAGTGAGGGACTAGCGGAAACCTACGAGCAGTACTTC; V: TRBV10-3; J: TRBJ2-7; D: TRBD2; size: NA
CDR3: CASSPQSQSGETQYF; DNA: TGCGCCAGCAGCCCGCAGTCTCAAAGTGGCGAGACCCAGTACTTC; V: TRBV5-1; J: TRBJ2-5; D: NA; size: NA
CDR3: CASSEAPRDTQYF; DNA: TGTGCCAGCAGTGAAGCGCCCAGGGATACGCAGTATTTT; V: TRBV2; J: TRBJ2-3; D: NA; size: NA
CDR3: CASSLRDRANGYTF; DNA: TGTGCCAGCAGCTTAAGGGACAGGGCGAATGGCTACACCTTC; V: TRBV7-9; J: TRBJ1-2; D: TRBD1; size: NA
CDR3: CASSVVGVGDTEAFF; DNA: TGTGCCAGCAGCGTAGTGGGGGTAGGGGACACTGAAGCTTTCTTT; V: TRBV9; J: TRBJ1-1; D: NA; size: NA
CDR3: CASSEILDRGNYGYTF; DNA: TGTGCCAGCAGTGAAATACTTGACAGGGGAAACTATGGCTACACCTTC; V: TRBV6-1; J: TRBJ1-2; D: TRBD1; size: NA
CDR3: CASSLLATGGSYEQYF; DNA: TGTGCCAGCAGCTTACTCGCAACGGGAGGTTCCTACGAGCAGTACTTC; V: TRBV7-9; J: TRBJ2-7; D: TRBD2; size: NA
CDR3: CAWRETGTGSSGPQHF; DNA: TGTGCCTGGAGAGAAACCGGGACAGGGTCCTCCGGGCCCCAGCATTTT; V: TRBV30; J: TRBJ1-5; D: TRBD1; size: NA
CDR3: CASSVDAGAGELFF; DNA: TGTGCCAGCAGTGTAGATGCGGGGGCCGGGGAGCTGTTTTTT; V: TRBV2; J: TRBJ2-2; D: TRBD2; size: NA
CDR3: CASSLGRGTKSTGELFF; DNA: TGTGCCAGCAGCTTAGGGCGGGGGACTAAGAGCACCGGGGAGCTGTTTTTT; V: TRBV7-9; J: TRBJ2-2; D: TRBD2; size: NA
CDR3: CASSLVIMGSWIYGYTF; DNA: TGTGCCAGCAGCTTAGTAATTATGGGGAGTTGGATCTATGGCTACACCTTC; V: TRBV7-2; J: TRBJ1-2; D: NA; size: NA
CDR3: CASSLTTGTSTGELFF; DNA: TGCGCCAGCAGCTTGACCACTGGGACTTCTACCGGGGAGCTGTTTTTT; V: TRBV5-1; J: TRBJ2-2; D: NA; size: NA
CDR3: CASSAGQTQYF; DNA: TGTGCCAGCAGTGCCGGGCAGACCCAGTACTTC; V: TRBV6-1; J: TRBJ2-5; D: NA; size: NA
CDR3: CASSLETASYEQYF; DNA: TGCGCCAGCAGCTTGGAAACAGCTAGCTACGAGCAGTACTTC; V: TRBV5-1; J: TRBJ2-7; D: NA; size: NA
CDR3: CASSDHMSSYNSPLHF; DNA: TGTGCCAGCTCTGACCACATGAGCTCCTATAATTCACCCCTCCACTTT; V: TRBV19; J: TRBJ1-6; D: NA; size: NA
CDR3: CASIEKGRDSPLHF; DNA: TGTGCCAGCATTGAAAAGGGGAGGGATTCACCCCTCCACTTT; V: TRBV2; J: TRBJ1-6; D: NA; size: NA
CDR3: CASSIPTGVNTGELFF; DNA: TGCGCCAGCAGCATCCCGACAGGGGTAAACACCGGGGAGCTGTTTTTT; V: TRBV5-1; J: TRBJ2-2; D: TRBD1; size: NA
CDR3: CSAGWLGGEKLFF; DNA: TGCAGCGCCGGCTGGTTGGGAGGTGAAAAACTGTTTTTT; V: TRBV29-1; J: TRBJ1-4; D: NA; size: NA
CDR3: CAWNGGVSGNTIYF; DNA: TGTGCCTGGAACGGCGGGGTCTCTGGAAACACCATATATTTT; V: TRBV30; J: TRBJ1-3; D: NA; size: NA
CDR3: CASSFPNTSGGNTGELFF; DNA: TGTGCCAGCAGCTTCCCTAATACTAGCGGGGGAAACACCGGGGAGCTGTTTTTT; V: TRBV7-6; J: TRBJ2-2; D: TRBD2; size: NA
CDR3: CASRKTGLGDEQFF; DNA: TGCGCCAGCAGGAAGACGGGACTAGGAGATGAGCAGTTCTTC; V: TRBV4-1; J: TRBJ2-1; D: TRBD2; size: NA
CDR3: CASSANTGNQPQHF; DNA: TGCGCCAGCAGCGCAAATACAGGGAATCAGCCCCAGCATTTT; V: TRBV5-1; J: TRBJ1-5; D: NA; size: NA
CDR3: CASSLGTGLAGANVLTF; DNA: TGTGCCAGCAGCCTCGGGACAGGCCTGGCTGGGGCCAACGTCCTGACTTTC; V: TRBV7-2; J: TRBJ2-6; D: TRBD1; size: NA
CDR3: CASSTVTGANYGYTF; DNA: TGTGCCAGCAGCACGGTGACAGGGGCTAACTATGGCTACACCTTC; V: TRBV28; J: TRBJ1-2; D: TRBD1; size: NA
CDR3: CASSLGTDNSPLHF; DNA: TGCGCCAGCAGCTTGGGAACAGATAATTCACCCCTCCACTTT; V: TRBV5-1; J: TRBJ1-6; D: NA; size: NA
CDR3: CASSLSGASGRNEQFF; DNA: TGCGCCAGCAGCTTATCTGGCGCTAGCGGGAGAAATGAGCAGTTCTTC; V: TRBV5-1; J: TRBJ2-1; D: TRBD2; size: NA
CDR3: CASSVRGAMGYEQYF; DNA: TGTGCCAGCAGTGTCAGGGGGGCGATGGGCTACGAGCAGTACTTC; V: TRBV6-1; J: TRBJ2-7; D: NA; size: NA
CDR3: CASSVPPETQYF; DNA: TGTGCCAGCAGTGTACCCCCAGAGACCCAGTACTTC; V: TRBV28; J: TRBJ2-5; D: NA; size: once
CDR3: CASSQDPSGIYNEQFF; DNA: TGCGCCAGCAGCCAAGATCCTAGCGGGATATACAATGAGCAGTTCTTC; V: TRBV4-3; J: TRBJ2-1; D: TRBD2; size: NA
CDR3: CASSLVLGLEAETQYF; DNA: TGTGCCAGCAGCTTAGTATTGGGCCTAGAGGCGGAGACCCAGTACTTC; V: TRBV7-2; J: TRBJ2-5; D: NA; size: NA
CDR3: CASRGSNQPQHF; DNA: TGTGCCAGCAGGGGTAGCAATCAGCCCCAGCATTTT; V: TRBV2; J: TRBJ1-5; D: NA; size: NA
CDR3: CASSVGDRGLQPQHF; DNA: TGTGCCAGCAGCGTAGGGGACAGGGGGCTTCAGCCCCAGCATTTT; V: TRBV9; J: TRBJ1-5; D: TRBD1; size: NA
CDR3: CSARADYEQYF; DNA: TGCAGTGCTAGAGCCGACTACGAGCAGTACTTC; V: TRBV20-1; J: TRBJ2-7; D: NA; size: NA
CDR3: CASSVDGGRVNTEAFF; DNA: TGTGCCAGCAGCGTAGACGGGGGCAGGGTGAACACTGAAGCTTTCTTT; V: TRBV9; J: TRBJ1-1; D: NA; size: NA
CDR3: CASSPPAPYYGYTF; DNA: TGTGCCAGCAGTCCCCCGGCGCCGTACTATGGCTACACCTTC; V: TRBV27; J: TRBJ1-2; D: NA; size: NA
CDR3: CASSQPGLAVVF; DNA: TGCGCCAGCAGCCAACCGGGACTAGCGGTAGTCTTC; V: TRBV4-3; J: TRBJ2-7; D: TRBD2; size: NA
CDR3: CSVGKGTSLNTEAFF; DNA: TGCAGCGTGGGCAAGGGCACCAGCCTGAACACTGAAGCTTTCTTT; V: TRBV29-1; J: TRBJ1-1; D: NA; size: NA
CDR3: CASSYSNLGGELFF; DNA: TGTGCCAGCAGTTACTCGAATCTCGGCGGGGAGCTGTTTTTT; V: TRBV6-5; J: TRBJ2-2; D: NA; size: NA
CDR3: CASSTPGATDTQYF; DNA: TGCGCCAGCAGCACCCCGGGGGCCACAGATACGCAGTATTTT; V: TRBV10-2; J: TRBJ2-3; D: NA; size: NA
CDR3: CASSLRGGLADTQYF; DNA: TGTGCCAGCAGTCTCCGGGGGGGCCTGGCAGATACGCAGTATTTT; V: TRBV6-1; J: TRBJ2-3; D: TRBD2; size: NA